Listed below are T cell receptor beta chains from one sample, sequenced in a study of T cell repertoires in cytomegalovirus infection. TCRdb redid the calling of the reads with MiXCR, one entry per CDR3 protein. The top ten clones hold roughly 13% of a sample with hundreds of thousands of distinct CDR3 sequences, roughly a third of them seen once. Sample: PBMCs. Receptor source: a human donor in good health (CMV status not recorded). Some clones in this sample may be carry-over from other donors' samples. CDR3s include the opening cysteine and the closing phenylalanine or tryptophan. The D gene is left open where the match is weak. Where a row states a size, it is once, few, many or the class of an expanded clone; other rows omit it.

D: TRBD2; J: TRBJ2-1; size: NA; V: TRBV9; CDR3: CASSVDSGGGYNEQFF; DNA: TGTGCCAGCAGCGTAGATAGCGGGGGAGGATACAATGAGCAGTTCTTC
D: TRBD1; J: TRBJ1-4; size: NA; V: TRBV6-5; CDR3: CASRMDRGIEKLFF; DNA: TGTGCCAGCAGGATGGACAGGGGGATTGAAAAACTGTTTTTT
D: NA; J: TRBJ2-7; size: NA; V: TRBV18; CDR3: CASSPGAQDEQYF; DNA: TGTGCCAGCTCACCAGGGGCCCAAGACGAGCAGTACTTC
D: TRBD1; J: TRBJ1-1; size: NA; V: TRBV10-2; CDR3: CASSGYPGQGKTEAFF; DNA: TGCGCCAGCAGTGGATACCCGGGACAGGGGAAAACTGAAGCTTTCTTT
D: TRBD1; J: TRBJ2-7; size: few; V: TRBV9; CDR3: CASSHTGESEQYF; DNA: TGTGCCAGCAGCCATACAGGGGAGAGCGAGCAGTACTTC
D: NA; J: TRBJ1-1; size: NA; V: TRBV28; CDR3: CASSSPRERVNTEAFF; DNA: TGTGCCAGCAGTTCCCCGAGGGAAAGGGTGAACACTGAAGCTTTCTTT
D: TRBD2; J: TRBJ2-7; size: NA; V: TRBV6-6; CDR3: CASSYPQTSGTYEQYF; DNA: TGTGCCAGCAGTTACCCTCAGACTAGCGGCACCTACGAGCAGTACTTC
D: NA; J: TRBJ1-5; size: few; V: TRBV7-2; CDR3: CASSHGGESHQPQHF; DNA: TGTGCCAGCAGCCACGGCGGGGAAAGTCATCAGCCCCAGCATTTT
D: TRBD1; J: TRBJ2-7; size: many; V: TRBV7-9; CDR3: CASSSMTGPYEQYF; DNA: TGTGCCAGCAGCTCGATGACAGGGCCCTACGAGCAGTACTTC
D: TRBD1; J: TRBJ1-1; size: many; V: TRBV7-2; CDR3: CASSLALTGRDTEAFF; DNA: TGTGCCAGCAGCTTGGCCCTGACAGGGAGGGACACTGAAGCTTTCTTT
D: TRBD1; J: TRBJ2-3; size: few; V: TRBV7-2; CDR3: CASSSLRDRETSTDTQYF; DNA: TGTGCCAGCAGCTCCCTGCGGGACAGGGAAACTAGCACAGATACGCAGTATTTT
D: TRBD2; J: TRBJ2-1; size: few; V: TRBV7-3; CDR3: CASSSNGGGIPYNEQFF; DNA: TGTGCCAGCAGCTCCAACGGGGGGGGGATCCCCTACAATGAGCAGTTCTTC
D: NA; J: TRBJ1-1; size: NA; V: TRBV27; CDR3: CASRQWGAEAFF; DNA: TGTGCCAGCCGCCAGTGGGGGGCTGAAGCTTTCTTT
D: NA; J: TRBJ2-5; size: NA; V: TRBV2; CDR3: CASTRRPSKETQYF; DNA: TGTGCCAGTACCCGTAGACCGTCGAAAGAGACCCAGTACTTC
D: TRBD2; J: TRBJ2-1; size: NA; V: TRBV7-9; CDR3: CASSRSSGTSAEQFF; DNA: TGTGCCAGCAGCCGATCGTCCGGGACTAGTGCCGAGCAGTTCTTC
D: NA; J: TRBJ1-1; size: NA; V: TRBV11-2; CDR3: CSSSPPRGARTEAFF; DNA: TGTTCCAGCAGCCCCCCCCGGGGGGCTCGGACTGAAGCTTTCTTT
D: NA; J: TRBJ1-5; size: many; V: TRBV28; CDR3: CASSLGVEGNQPQHF; DNA: TGTGCCAGCAGTTTGGGTGTTGAAGGCAATCAGCCCCAGCATTTT
D: TRBD2; J: TRBJ2-3; size: NA; V: TRBV20-1; CDR3: CSASGRGATDTQYF; DNA: TGCAGTGCTAGTGGGCGGGGGGCCACAGATACGCAGTATTTT
D: NA; J: TRBJ2-1; size: few; V: TRBV5-4; CDR3: CASSLANRGLTYNEQFF; DNA: TGTGCCAGCAGCTTGGCGAACAGGGGACTCACCTACAATGAGCAGTTCTTC
D: NA; J: TRBJ2-3; size: many; V: TRBV7-2; CDR3: CASSLSGANTDTQYF; DNA: TGTGCCAGCAGCTTATCGGGGGCCAACACAGATACGCAGTATTTT
D: NA; J: TRBJ2-5; size: NA; V: TRBV19; CDR3: CASSMTHTRQETQYF; DNA: TGTGCCAGTAGTATGACTCATACGCGGCAAGAGACCCAGTACTTC
D: NA; J: TRBJ1-1; size: few; V: TRBV6-5; CDR3: CASSYTPPESSNTEAFF; DNA: TGTGCCAGCAGTTACACCCCCCCCGAATCATCGAACACTGAAGCTTTCTTT
D: NA; J: TRBJ2-7; size: few; V: TRBV6-8; CDR3: CASSAQSSYEQYF; DNA: TGTGCCAGCAGCGCGCAGAGCTCCTACGAGCAGTACTTC
D: NA; J: TRBJ2-7; size: once; V: TRBV20-1; CDR3: CSARDGYEQYF; DNA: TGCAGTGCTAGAGATGGCTACGAGCAGTACTTC
D: NA; J: TRBJ2-7; size: few; V: TRBV29-1; CDR3: CSAAQGRTSYEQYF; DNA: TGCAGCGCTGCCCAGGGACGAACCTCCTACGAGCAGTACTTC
D: NA; J: TRBJ2-2; size: NA; V: TRBV7-8; CDR3: CASSSGVAGELFF; DNA: TGTGCCAGCAGCTCGGGAGTCGCCGGGGAGCTGTTTTTT
D: NA; J: TRBJ2-7; size: NA; V: TRBV29-1; CDR3: CSAGRDTPGEQYF; DNA: TGCAGCGCTGGCCGGGACACCCCGGGGGAGCAGTACTTC
D: TRBD1; J: TRBJ1-2; size: NA; V: TRBV19; CDR3: CAITPRRTGVEGYTF; DNA: TGTGCCATTACACCTCGGAGGACAGGGGTGGAGGGCTACACCTTC
D: TRBD2; J: TRBJ2-1; size: many; V: TRBV4-3; CDR3: CASSQELSRGGPKDNEQFF; DNA: TGCGCCAGCAGCCAAGAGCTTTCTCGGGGAGGGCCTAAGGACAATGAGCAGTTCTTC
D: NA; J: TRBJ1-3; size: many; V: TRBV28; CDR3: CASSFLNTIYF; DNA: TGTGCCAGCAGTTTCCTAAACACCATATATTTT
D: NA; J: TRBJ1-5; size: NA; V: TRBV6-6; CDR3: CASSYSKGGSHQPQHF; DNA: TGTGCCAGCAGTTACTCGAAGGGGGGCAGCCATCAGCCCCAGCATTTT
D: NA; J: TRBJ1-1; size: many; V: TRBV12-3/TRBV12-4; CDR3: CASSLGKYSAFF; DNA: TGTGCCAGCAGTTTAGGGAAGTACTCAGCTTTCTTT
D: NA; J: TRBJ2-5; size: few; V: TRBV28; CDR3: CASSSGHAETQYF; DNA: TGTGCCAGCAGCTCCGGCCACGCGGAGACCCAGTACTTC
D: NA; J: TRBJ2-2; size: NA; V: TRBV6-6; CDR3: CASSSAGTGELFF; DNA: TGTGCCAGCAGTAGTGCGGGTACCGGGGAGCTGTTTTTT
D: TRBD1; J: TRBJ1-5; size: few; V: TRBV20-1; CDR3: CSAGTGAGGSNQPQHF; DNA: TGCAGTGCTGGGACAGGGGCCGGAGGGAGCAATCAGCCCCAGCATTTT
D: NA; J: TRBJ1-1; size: many; V: TRBV7-6; CDR3: CASSLSTDRRTEAFF; DNA: TGTGCCAGCAGCTTGTCCACGGACCGACGCACTGAAGCTTTCTTT
D: TRBD2; J: TRBJ2-5; size: few; V: TRBV20-1; CDR3: CSARDRGGGKSETQYF; DNA: TGCAGTGCTAGAGATCGGGGGGGGGGAAAAAGTGAGACCCAGTACTTC